The 27 T cell receptor beta chains below come from one sample, sequenced in a study of human T cells and chemical hapten exposure. Regarding time point: patch test 3, about 24 weeks after DPC sensitization. Sample treatment: therapeutic diphenylcyclopropenone sensitization with weekly scalp DPC. MiXCR was run by TCRdb on the RACE reads, yielding one entry per CDR3 protein. The sample has some 96,000 distinct CDR3 sequences; 25% to 35% are singletons. Here the sequenced sample was whole blood, taken in connection with sensitization to the hapten diphenylcyclopropenone (DPC). The receptors here all came from a man aged 40-55 years with alopecia areata. Some clones in this sample may be carry-over from other donors' samples.

This clonotype was counted between two and nine times. This chain joins TRBV6-6 and TRBJ2-1; D remains ambiguous. Trimming removed 0 bases from V and 9 bases from J, with 9 bases in between. The CDR3 sequence is 13 residues long. Germline-derived CDR1 and CDR2 are MNHNY and SVGAGI (reference sequence). CDR3: CASSYSSALEQFF. The CDR3 coding sequence is TGTGCCAGCAGTTACTCGAGCGCCCTTGAGCAGTTCTTC.

The gene calls are TRBV20-1 and TRBJ2-1, with 11 nucleotides matching TRBD2. V gave up 0 bases and J gave up 6 bases; unmatched junction bases: 4. The V gene's germline CDR1 is DFQATT and CDR2 SNEGSKA (reference sequence). CDR3 length equals 15 residues. The CDR3 region has the DNA TGCAGTGCTAGAGATTATAGCGGGAGGGCCAATGAGCAGTTCTTC. Translating it yields CSARDYSGRANEQFF.

In the case of this clonotype: A read error is likely, as this CDR3 ends without the conserved phenylalanine or tryptophan. The chain uses TRBV25-1 and TRBJ1-4, with unresolved D. This CDR3 is built from 15 residues. V lost 2 bases and J 8 bases, leaving 15 bases between the germline ends. Looked up from germline, CDR1 is MGHDK and CDR2 is SYGVNS. CDR3 residues: CASSEPLSPAEKLFL. The DNA for the CDR3 is TGTGCCAGCAGTGAACCACTAAGCCCTGCGGAAAAACTGTTTTTA.

The genes are TRBV7-8 and TRBJ1-1, with unresolved D. V was clipped by 1 base and J by 4 bases, with 13 bases between them. The CDR3 spans 15 residues. From germline, CDR1 is SGHVS and CDR2 FQNEAQ. The CDR3 nucleotides read TGTGCCAGCAGCTTAGAGGGTGCTCGGGCCACTGAAGCTTTCTTT. This encodes CASSLEGARATEAFF.

This clonotype was seen a few times. The gene calls are TRBV28 and TRBJ2-1, with D perhaps being TRBD1 or TRBD2 (5 bases each). Germline assignment: CDR1 MDHEN and CDR2 SYDVKM. Trimming took 5 bases from V and 5 from J, leaving 13 bases between them. The CDR3 runs to 14 residues. The CDR3 DNA reads as TGTGCCAGCAGTCCGGGACCACCCGACAATGAGCAGTTCTTC. Protein sequence: CASSPGPPDNEQFF.

There are a few counts of this clonotype. The chain is built from TRBV20-1 and TRBJ2-1; 12 positions match TRBD2. V trimming: 6 bases; J trimming: 0 bases; junction bases outside the gene matches: 9. Germline values: CDR1 DFQATT, CDR2 SNEGSKA (reference sequence). This CDR3 is 17 amino acids long. Here the CDR3 DNA reads TGCAGTGCCATAGGGACTAGCGGGTCGATCTCCTACAATGAGCAGTTCTTC. It yields the protein CSAIGTSGSISYNEQFF.

The chain joins TRBV12-3 or TRBV12-4 to TRBJ1-1, with D perhaps matching TRBD1 (5 bases). The V end was cut by 3 bases, the J end by 6 bases, with 20 bases between. CDR3 size: 16 residues. CDR3 protein: CASSFLIAGGVPEAFF. In nucleotides, the CDR3 is TGTGCCAGCAGTTTCTTGATCGCCGGGGGGGTCCCTGAAGCTTTCTTT.

The V call is TRBV27, the J call TRBJ1-1, with D possibly TRBD1 on 5 matching bases. The germline V and J ends were trimmed by 7 bases and 2 bases, with 14 bases remaining between them. This CDR3 contains 14 residues. Germline V gene lookup returns CDR1 MNHEY and CDR2 SMNVEV (reference sequence). The CDR3 region has the DNA TGTGCCAGCACCCCCCAGGGTTGTAACACTGAAGCTTTCTTT. Translated, it gives CASTPQGCNTEAFF.

The rearrangement uses TRBV20-1 and TRBJ1-1, with 9 positions matching TRBD1. Germline CDR1 is DFQATT and CDR2 is SNEGSKA (reference sequence). Trimming cost V 6 bases and J 11 bases; bases outside gene matches: 10. The CDR3 is made up of 12 amino acids. The CDR3: CSAARDRANAFF. Written as DNA, the CDR3 is TGCAGTGCCGCCCGGGACAGGGCAAATGCTTTCTTT.

The chain recombines TRBV28 with TRBJ2-1, with unresolved D. This CDR3 has 12 residues. The germline V gene has CDR1 MDHEN and CDR2 SYDVKM. Trimming removed 2 bases at V and 8 bases at J, with 7 bases between. Written as DNA, the CDR3 is TGTGCCAGCAGTTTAGATCCGGATGAGCAGTTCTTC. Translation: CASSLDPDEQFF.

This clonotype came up a few times. The chain's CDR3 is CASSKGDGDGGELFF. The CDR3 DNA reads TGTGCCAGCAGCAAAGGAGATGGGGACGGCGGGGAGCTGTTTTTT. The V call is TRBV21-1, the J call TRBJ2-2; the table's TRBD1 call for D was not verified on the DNA. TRBV21-1 is reported as a pseudogene. This CDR3 spans 15 amino acids.

This clonotype was seen a few times. The V gene is TRBV7-8, the J gene TRBJ2-7; possible D gene TRBD2, 7 bases. Trimming shortened V by 0 bases and J by 3 bases, and 18 bases separated the two germline ends. The CDR3 covers 17 residues. CDR1 is SGHVS and CDR2 is FQNEAQ in the germline V gene. The CDR3 protein is CASSLATRGAGYYEQYF. In DNA form, the CDR3 reads TGTGCCAGCAGCTTAGCGACTCGGGGGGCAGGGTACTACGAGCAGTACTTC.

Only a few counts were recorded for this clonotype. The rearrangement links TRBV20-1 to TRBJ2-1; maybe TRBD2 (6 bases). The CDR3 sequence is 15 residues long. The V and J ends lost 4 bases and 2 bases respectively, with 15 bases between them. Germline-derived CDR1 and CDR2 are DFQATT and SNEGSKA (reference sequence). The CDR3 loop reads CSAKDGRGPYNEQFF. In nucleotides, the CDR3 is TGCAGTGCTAAAGACGGGAGAGGTCCCTACAATGAGCAGTTCTTC.

V and J are TRBV7-2 and TRBJ2-3; D might be TRBD2 (5 bases). Trimming took 7 bases from V and 0 from J, leaving 14 bases between them. The germline gives CDR1 SGHTA, CDR2 FQGNSA. CDR3 length equals 15 residues. The CDR3 region has the DNA TGTGCCAGCACCGTTAGCGAATTCAGCACAGATACGCAGTATTTT. Translation: CASTVSEFSTDTQYF.

V is TRBV28 and J is TRBJ1-1; no reliable D call. The CDR3 has 15 amino acids. Trimming removed 7 bases at V and 2 bases at J, with 17 bases between. The germline V gene has CDR1 MDHEN and CDR2 SYDVKM. The CDR3 DNA follows: TGTGCCAGCAATACTCTTTCTCGTGGTAACACTGAAGCTTTCTTT. As protein: CASNTLSRGNTEAFF.

This chain links TRBV6-2 or TRBV6-3 with TRBJ1-6; D unresolved. CDR3 length: 10 amino acids. Germline CDR1 and CDR2: MNHEY and SVGEGT. V gave up 0 bases and J gave up 12 bases, with 0 bases separating them. DNA of the CDR3: TGTGCCAGCAGTTACTCACCCCTCCACTTT. This gives the protein CASSYSPLHF.

Only a few counts were recorded for this clonotype. The chain joins TRBV6-6 to TRBJ1-2; 10 positions agree with TRBD1. Trimming took 6 bases from V and 5 from J; bases not matched to a gene: 9. Germline CDR1 reads MNHNY; CDR2 reads SVGAGI (reference sequence). The length of the CDR3 is 15 residues. DNA of the CDR3: TGTGCCAGCAGACGCCTGGGACAGGGGACATATGGCTACACCTTC. Protein product: CASRRLGQGTYGYTF.

This clonotype was recorded a few times. The genes are TRBV12-3 or TRBV12-4 and TRBJ2-1; a weak D match, TRBD2 (6 bases). Trimming pared 6 bases from V and 3 bases from J, leaving 21 bases between. The CDR3 runs 17 residues. The chain's CDR3 is CASSLVVGSGHYNEQFF. DNA of the CDR3: TGTGCCAGCAGCCTCGTCGTGGGTAGCGGCCACTACAATGAGCAGTTCTTC.

The V and J genes are TRBV5-6 and TRBJ2-5; unclear D gene. V was pared by 5 bases and J by 4 bases, with 18 bases between. Germline V lookup: CDR1 SGHDT, CDR2 YYEEEE. This CDR3 has 15 amino acids. The CDR3 coding sequence is TGTGCCAGCAGGGTGGACCCCAGAGCAACAGAGACCCAGTACTTC. As protein: CASRVDPRATETQYF.

There are a few counts of this clonotype. V usage is TRBV25-1 and J usage is TRBJ2-5, with no clear D. Germline values: CDR1 MGHDK, CDR2 SYGVNS. The V and J ends lost 3 bases and 5 bases respectively, with 10 bases between them. This CDR3 has 13 amino acids. CDR3 in DNA: TGTGCCAGCAGTGAGGCAGATATGGAGACCCAGTACTTC. It specifies CASSEADMETQYF.

V and J are TRBV2 and TRBJ1-6; D is possibly TRBD1 (5 bases). V was trimmed by 3 bases and J by 9 bases, leaving 12 bases between them. Germline-derived CDR1 and CDR2 are SNHLY and FYNNEI. The CDR3 length is 14 residues. The CDR3 bases are TGTGCCAGCAGTGAGGGGGTATTCGGTTCACCCCTCCACTTT. It encodes CASSEGVFGSPLHF.

The chain joins TRBV6-2 or TRBV6-3 to TRBJ2-5, with D uncertain. Germline V gene sequence: CDR1 MNHEY, CDR2 SVGEGT. There are 12 residues in the CDR3. Trimming took 7 bases from V and 4 from J, leaving 10 bases between them. The CDR3 DNA is TGTGCCAGCAATGGAGTAGTAGAGACCCAGTACTTC. Translation gives CASNGVVETQYF.

This clonotype is termed medium-sized. The chain is built from TRBV10-2 and TRBJ1-3; 8 bases are a match to TRBD1. From germline, CDR1 is WSHSY and CDR2 SAAADI. Losses at the gene ends were 5 bases for V and 11 bases for J; bases not matched to a gene: 5. The CDR3 runs 12 residues. CDR3: CASSPTGDAIYF. Written as DNA, the CDR3 is TGCGCCAGCAGTCCGACAGGGGATGCCATATATTTT.

The chain uses TRBV12-3 or TRBV12-4 and TRBJ2-7; D is undetermined. The ends were cut back, 5 bases at V and 3 bases at J, with 8 bases in the middle. The CDR3 runs 12 residues. CDR3 DNA sequence: TGTGCCAGCAGTCCGGAGCGCTACGAGCAGTACTTC. Its protein is CASSPERYEQYF.

V is TRBV11-2 and J is TRBJ2-1; 7 bases agree with TRBD2. Germline loops: CDR1 SGHAT, CDR2 FQNNGV. J lost 5 bases, V lost 2 bases, and 9 bases had no gene match. The CDR3 length is 16 residues. The CDR3: CASSLLLLAANNEQFF. The DNA for the CDR3 is TGTGCCAGCAGCTTACTCTTGCTAGCGGCAAACAATGAGCAGTTCTTC.

The V and J genes are TRBV27 and TRBJ1-1; 11 bases agree with TRBD1. V dropped 2 bases and J dropped 4; count of bases not matched to a gene: 9. Germline V gives CDR1 MNHEY, CDR2 SMNVEV (reference sequence). This CDR3 is built from 17 residues. The CDR3 sequence is CASSLTGQGVCATEAFF. DNA of the CDR3: TGTGCCAGCAGTTTAACGGGACAGGGGGTTTGTGCCACTGAAGCTTTCTTT.

The chain has TRBV29-1 and TRBJ2-6; 7 bases fit TRBD1. With 6 bases clipped from V and 0 bases from J, the junction kept 8 bases outside the gene matches. This CDR3 contains 16 residues. Germline V gene sequence: CDR1 SQVTM, CDR2 ANQGSEA. CDR3 in amino acids: CSVRDSTFSGANVLTF. The CDR3 nucleotides read TGCAGCGTCCGGGACAGCACATTCTCTGGGGCCAACGTCCTGACTTTC.